A selection of T cell receptor beta chains follows, all from one sample in a study of T cell changes during pregnancy in multiple sclerosis. Data came from immunoSEQ multiplex PCR; TCRdb stores just in-frame clones and leaves some out. The data contain about 40,000 clones, roughly nine tenths of them singletons. The sample in question was CD4+ T cells from peripheral blood mononuclear cells, obtained before pregnancy. The receptors were gathered from a female donor with multiple sclerosis, enrolled in a pregnancy study. Each CDR3 is given with its conserved first and last residue.

TRBV30 | CAWRTSGEGGELFF
TRBV23-1 | CASSQWNHPWRGLDQSFSEQYF
TRBV15 | CATSRLAGGITDTQYF
TRBV4-3 | CASSLLDTDTQYF
TRBV10-3 | CAINEGGTKQFF
TRBV5-4 | CASDLRGPGNTEAFF
TRBV4-1 | CASSRGGGGYTF
TRBV5-1 | CASSLEGLAGGTDTQYF
TRBV11-1 | CASSQPGTGGRYGYTF
TRBV5-1 | CASSLVGTVNQPQHF
TRBV9 | CASSPRDTYGYTF
TRBV4-2 | CASSQDPYRANTEAFF
TRBV14 | CASSHAAGGLLQYF
TRBV6-6 | CASSSPAERGGPEQFF
TRBV6-6 | CASRDRSSYNEQFF
TRBV19 | CASSPSSLRGNSPLHF
TRBV6-1 | CASSSSGQFHSPLHF
TRBV30 | CAWSVVLGSGGEPKPETQYF
TRBV2 | CASRGMDSHNSPLHF
TRBV1 | CTSSQASRYEQYF
TRBV30 | CAWSGQGARYGYTF
TRBV15 | CATSRDLVPQHF